This T cell receptor beta chain comes out of a study of OX40 agonist ivuxolimab in advanced cancers. For the study at large: Over 30% of patients had received prior checkpoint inhibitor therapy.

Sequenced by immunoSEQ multiplex PCR; TCRdb stores in-frame clones only, minus some. The sample shows about 64,000 clones, 88% of them seen only once. This clone showed up just a few times. Its antigen is still unknown. Study results and limitations: Relative to CD4+ cells, CD8+ T cells on average had more expanded clones. The authors also found low normalized T-cell clonal expansion in some nonresponders.

The CDR3 is 14 residues long. V gave up 6 bases and J gave up 0 bases, with 9 bases separating them. Looked up from germline, CDR1 is SNHLY and CDR2 is FYNNEI. The study sampled blood at baseline, cycle 4 day 1, and cycle 7 day 1. Here the sequenced sample was CD4+ or CD8+ T cells sorted from blood, taken in a trial of the OX40 agonist ivuxolimab. The receptor's source is an adult with an advanced solid tumor such as melanoma, head and neck, liver or kidney cancer. The V gene is TRBV2, the J gene TRBJ1-5, with D possibly matching TRBD1 (5 bases). CDR3 amino acids: CASRRQYSNQPQHF. In DNA, the CDR3 is TGTGCCAGCAGAAGACAGTATAGCAATCAGCCCCAGCATTTT.